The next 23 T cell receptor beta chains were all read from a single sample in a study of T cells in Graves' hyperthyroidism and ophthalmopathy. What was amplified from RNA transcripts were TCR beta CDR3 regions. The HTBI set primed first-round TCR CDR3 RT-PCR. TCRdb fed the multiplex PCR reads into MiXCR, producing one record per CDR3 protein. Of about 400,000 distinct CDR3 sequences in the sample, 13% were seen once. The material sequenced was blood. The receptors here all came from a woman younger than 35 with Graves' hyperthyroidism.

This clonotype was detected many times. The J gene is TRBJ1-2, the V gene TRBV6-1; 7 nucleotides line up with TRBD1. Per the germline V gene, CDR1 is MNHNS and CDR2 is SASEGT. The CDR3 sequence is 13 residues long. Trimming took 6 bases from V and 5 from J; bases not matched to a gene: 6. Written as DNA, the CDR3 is TGTGCCAGCAGCCCTGACAGGGCGTATGGCTACACCTTC. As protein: CASSPDRAYGYTF.

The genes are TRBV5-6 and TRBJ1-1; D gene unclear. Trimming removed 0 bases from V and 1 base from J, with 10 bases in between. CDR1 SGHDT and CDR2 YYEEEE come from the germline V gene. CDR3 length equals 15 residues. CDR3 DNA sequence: TGTGCCAGCAGCTTGGAGGCTCGGGGGAACACTGAAGCTTTCTTT. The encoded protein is CASSLEARGNTEAFF.

CDR3 amino acids: CASRFWGTEAFF. DNA of the CDR3: TGTGCCAGCAGGTTCTGGGGGACTGAAGCTTTCTTT. The chain carries TRBV28 and TRBJ1-1, with a tentative D call TRBD1 (5 bases). CDR1 and CDR2 (germline): MDHEN, SYDVKM. The CDR3 runs to 12 residues. Trimming cost V 6 bases and J 5 bases, with 10 bases left between them. The entire variable domain, with the rest obtained from reference TRBV28 and TRBJ1-1, is as follows: DVKVTQSSRYLVKRTGEKVFLECVQDMDHENMFWYRQDPGLGLRLIYFSYDVKMKEKGDIPEGYSVSREKKERFSLILESASTNQTSMYLCASRFWGTEAFFGQGTRLTVV.

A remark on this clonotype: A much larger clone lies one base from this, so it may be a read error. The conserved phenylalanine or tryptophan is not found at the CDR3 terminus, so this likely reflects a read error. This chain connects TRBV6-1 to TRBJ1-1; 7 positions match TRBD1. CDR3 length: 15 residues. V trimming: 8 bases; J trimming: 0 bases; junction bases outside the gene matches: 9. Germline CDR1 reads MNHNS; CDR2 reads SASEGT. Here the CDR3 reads CASARQGGMNTEAFL. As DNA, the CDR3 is TGTGCCAGCGCCCGTCAGGGGGGGATGAACACTGAAGCTTTCCTT.

As DNA, the CDR3 is TGTGCCAGCAGCTGGACGGGCCAGGTGGACTATGGCTACACCTTC. Encoded protein: CASSWTGQVDYGYTF. This sequence joins TRBV5-6 and TRBJ1-2; D is uncertain. The CDR3 extends over 15 amino acids. Trimming removed 3 bases from V and 3 bases from J, with 15 bases in between. Per germline, CDR1 SGHDT and CDR2 YYEEEE.

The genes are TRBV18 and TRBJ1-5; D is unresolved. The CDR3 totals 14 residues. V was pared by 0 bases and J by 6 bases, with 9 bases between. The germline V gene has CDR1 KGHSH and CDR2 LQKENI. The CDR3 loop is CASSPPGAGQPQHF. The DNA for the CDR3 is TGTGCCAGCTCACCACCGGGCGCCGGTCAGCCCCAGCATTTT.

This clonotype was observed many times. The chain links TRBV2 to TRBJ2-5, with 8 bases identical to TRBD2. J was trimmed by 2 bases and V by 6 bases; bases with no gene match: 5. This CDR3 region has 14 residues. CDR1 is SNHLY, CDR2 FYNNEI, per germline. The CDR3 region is CASSQTSVQETQYF. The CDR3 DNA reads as TGTGCCAGCAGCCAGACTAGCGTACAAGAGACCCAGTACTTC.

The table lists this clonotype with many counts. CDR3 nucleotides: TGTGCCAGTAGCAGGACAGGTACCATGAACACTGAAGCTTTCTTT. Protein: CASSRTGTMNTEAFF. The chain links TRBV19 to TRBJ1-1, with 7 bases matching TRBD1. In germline, CDR1 is LNHDA, CDR2 SQIVND (reference sequence). V lost 6 bases to trimming and J lost 0 bases; unmatched junction nucleotides: 7. The CDR3 extends over 15 amino acids.

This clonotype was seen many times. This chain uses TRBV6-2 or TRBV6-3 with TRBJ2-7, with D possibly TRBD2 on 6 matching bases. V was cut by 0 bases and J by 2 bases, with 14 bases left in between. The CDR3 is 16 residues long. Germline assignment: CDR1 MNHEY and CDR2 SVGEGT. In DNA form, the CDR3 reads TGTGCCAGCAGTTACTCGTATCAGGAGGGACCCTACGAGCAGTACTTC. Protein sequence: CASSYSYQEGPYEQYF.

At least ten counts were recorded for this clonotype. DNA for the CDR3: TGTGCCAGCAGCTTACCGGACAGAAACACTGAAGCTTTCTTT. Amino acids: CASSLPDRNTEAFF. The chain employs TRBV7-2 and TRBJ1-1, with a tentative D call TRBD1 (6 bases). CDR3 length equals 14 residues. Germline lookup yields CDR1 SGHTA and CDR2 FQGNSA. V lost 2 bases, J lost 2 bases, and 9 bases lay in between. Full variable domain (missing parts from reference TRBV7-2 and TRBJ1-1): GAGVSQSPSNKVTEKGKDVELRCDPISGHTALYWYRQSLGQGLEFLIYFQGNSAPDKSGLPSDRFSAERTGGSVSTLTIQRTQQEDSAVYLCASSLPDRNTEAFFGQGTRLTVV.

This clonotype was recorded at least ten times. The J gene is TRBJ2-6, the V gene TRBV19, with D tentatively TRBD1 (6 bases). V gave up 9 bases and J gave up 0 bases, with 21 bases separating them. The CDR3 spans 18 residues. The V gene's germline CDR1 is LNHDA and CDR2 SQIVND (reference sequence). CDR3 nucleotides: TGTGCCAGCTCTCGAACGGGACAAATGTTCTCTGGGGCCAACGTCCTGACTTTC. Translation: CASSRTGQMFSGANVLTF.

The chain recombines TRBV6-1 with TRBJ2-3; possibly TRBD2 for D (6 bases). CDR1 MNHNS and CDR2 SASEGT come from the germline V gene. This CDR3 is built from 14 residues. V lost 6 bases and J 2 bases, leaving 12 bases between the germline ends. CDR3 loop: CASSPGTPTDTQYF. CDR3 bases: TGTGCCAGCAGCCCCGGGACTCCCACAGATACGCAGTATTTT.

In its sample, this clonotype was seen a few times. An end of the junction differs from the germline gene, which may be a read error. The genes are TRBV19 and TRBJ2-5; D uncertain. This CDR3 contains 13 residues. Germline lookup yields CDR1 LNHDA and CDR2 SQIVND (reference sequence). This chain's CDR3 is CAGSILNQETQYF. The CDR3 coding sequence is TGTGCCGGTAGTATTCTAAACCAAGAGACCCAGTACTTC. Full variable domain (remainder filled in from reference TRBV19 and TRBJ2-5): DGGITQSPKYLFRKEGQNVTLSCEQNLNHDAMYWYRQDPGQGLRLIYYSQIVNDFQKGDIAEGYSVSREKKESFPLTVTSAQKNPTAFYLCAGSILNQETQYFGPGTRLLVL.

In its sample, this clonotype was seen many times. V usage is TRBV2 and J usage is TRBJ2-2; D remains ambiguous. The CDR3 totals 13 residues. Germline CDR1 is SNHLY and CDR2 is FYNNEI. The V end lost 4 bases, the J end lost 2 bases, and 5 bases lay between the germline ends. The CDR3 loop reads CASSGHNTGELFF. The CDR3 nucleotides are TGTGCCAGCAGTGGACATAACACCGGGGAGCTGTTTTTT.

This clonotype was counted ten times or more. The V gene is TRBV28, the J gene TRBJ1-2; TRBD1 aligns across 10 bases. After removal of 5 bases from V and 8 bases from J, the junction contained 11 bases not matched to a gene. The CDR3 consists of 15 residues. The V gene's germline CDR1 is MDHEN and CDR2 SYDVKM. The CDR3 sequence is CASSQGQGPYWGYTF. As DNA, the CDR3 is TGTGCCAGCAGTCAGGGACAGGGGCCCTACTGGGGCTACACCTTC.

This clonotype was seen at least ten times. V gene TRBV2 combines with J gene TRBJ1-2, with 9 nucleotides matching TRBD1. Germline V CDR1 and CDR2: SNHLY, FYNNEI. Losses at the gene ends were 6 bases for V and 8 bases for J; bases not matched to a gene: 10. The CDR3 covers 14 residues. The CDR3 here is CASSTTGGAWGYTF. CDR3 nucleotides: TGTGCCAGCAGCACCACAGGGGGCGCGTGGGGCTACACCTTC.

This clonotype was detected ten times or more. CDR3 sequence: CASRDSSYEQYF. Written as DNA, the CDR3 is TGTGCCAGCCGGGACAGCTCCTACGAGCAGTACTTC. This rearrangement joins TRBV12-3 or TRBV12-4 to TRBJ2-7, with 7 bases lining up with TRBD1. The CDR3 contains 12 residues. Trimming removed 8 bases from V and 0 bases from J; junction bases left unmatched: 1.

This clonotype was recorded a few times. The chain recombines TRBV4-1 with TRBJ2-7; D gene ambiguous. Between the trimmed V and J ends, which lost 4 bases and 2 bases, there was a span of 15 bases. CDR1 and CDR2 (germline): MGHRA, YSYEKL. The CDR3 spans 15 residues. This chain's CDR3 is CASSPLSESPYEQYF. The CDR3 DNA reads TGCGCCAGCAGCCCCCTTTCAGAGTCCCCCTACGAGCAGTACTTC.

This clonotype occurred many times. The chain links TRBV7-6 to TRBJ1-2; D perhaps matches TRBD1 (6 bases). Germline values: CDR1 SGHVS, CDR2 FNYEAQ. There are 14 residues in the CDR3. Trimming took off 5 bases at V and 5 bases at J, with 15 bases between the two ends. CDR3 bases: TGTGCCAGCAGCCCAGGCGGGACAATGTATGGCTACACCTTC. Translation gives CASSPGGTMYGYTF.

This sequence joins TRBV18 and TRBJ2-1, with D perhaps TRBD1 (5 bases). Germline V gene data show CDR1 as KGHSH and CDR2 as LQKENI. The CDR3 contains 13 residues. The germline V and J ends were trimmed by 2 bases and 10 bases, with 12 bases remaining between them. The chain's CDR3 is CASSPGRVAEQFF. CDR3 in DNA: TGTGCCAGCTCACCAGGCAGGGTAGCCGAGCAGTTCTTC.

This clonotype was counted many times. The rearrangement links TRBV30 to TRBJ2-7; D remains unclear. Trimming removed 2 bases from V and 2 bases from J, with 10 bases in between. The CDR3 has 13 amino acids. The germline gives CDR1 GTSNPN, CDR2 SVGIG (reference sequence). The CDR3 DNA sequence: TGTGCCTGGAGTATGGCCTTAGCCTACGAGCAGTACTTC. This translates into CAWSMALAYEQYF.

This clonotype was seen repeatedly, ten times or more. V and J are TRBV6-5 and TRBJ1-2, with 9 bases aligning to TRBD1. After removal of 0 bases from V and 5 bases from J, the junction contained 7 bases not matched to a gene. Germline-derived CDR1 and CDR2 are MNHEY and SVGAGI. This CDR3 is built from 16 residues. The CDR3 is CASSYSFGQGPYGYTF. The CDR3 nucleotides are TGTGCCAGCAGTTACTCCTTCGGACAGGGGCCGTATGGCTACACCTTC.

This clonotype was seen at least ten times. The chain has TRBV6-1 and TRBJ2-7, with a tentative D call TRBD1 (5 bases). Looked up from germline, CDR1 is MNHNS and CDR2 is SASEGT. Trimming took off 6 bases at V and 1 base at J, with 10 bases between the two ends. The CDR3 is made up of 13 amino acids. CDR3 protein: CASSPGHSYEQYF. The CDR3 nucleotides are TGTGCCAGCAGCCCCGGACATTCCTACGAGCAGTACTTC.